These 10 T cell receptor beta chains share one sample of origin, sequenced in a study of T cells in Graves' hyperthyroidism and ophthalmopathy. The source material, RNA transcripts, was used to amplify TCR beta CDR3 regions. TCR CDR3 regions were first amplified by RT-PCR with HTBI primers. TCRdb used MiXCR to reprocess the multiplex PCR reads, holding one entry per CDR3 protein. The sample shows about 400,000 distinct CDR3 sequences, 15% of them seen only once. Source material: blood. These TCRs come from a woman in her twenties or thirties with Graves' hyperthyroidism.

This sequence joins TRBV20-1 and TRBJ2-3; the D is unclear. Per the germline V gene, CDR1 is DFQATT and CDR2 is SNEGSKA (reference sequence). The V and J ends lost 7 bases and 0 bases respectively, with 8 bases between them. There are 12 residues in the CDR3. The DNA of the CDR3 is TGCAGTGGAGTTGGCAGCACAGATACGCAGTATTTT. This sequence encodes CSGVGSTDTQYF.

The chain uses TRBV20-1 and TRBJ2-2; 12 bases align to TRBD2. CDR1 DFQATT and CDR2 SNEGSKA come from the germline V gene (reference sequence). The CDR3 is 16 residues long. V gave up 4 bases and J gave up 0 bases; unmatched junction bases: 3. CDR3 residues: CSATGTSGSNTGELFF. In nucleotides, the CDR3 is TGCAGTGCTACTGGGACTAGCGGGTCGAACACCGGGGAGCTGTTTTTT.

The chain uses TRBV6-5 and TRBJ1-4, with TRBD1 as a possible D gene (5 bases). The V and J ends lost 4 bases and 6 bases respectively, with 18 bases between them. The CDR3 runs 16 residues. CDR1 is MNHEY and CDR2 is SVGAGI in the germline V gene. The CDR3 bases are TGTGCCAGCAGTTCATCTTTCAGGGCGGGGGATGAAAAACTGTTTTTT. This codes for CASSSSFRAGDEKLFF.

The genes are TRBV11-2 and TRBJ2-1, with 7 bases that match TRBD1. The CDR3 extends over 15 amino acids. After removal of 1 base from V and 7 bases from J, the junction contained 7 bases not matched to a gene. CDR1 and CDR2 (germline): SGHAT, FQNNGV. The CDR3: CASSLGQGRSNEQFF. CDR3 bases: TGTGCCAGCAGCTTAGGACAGGGAAGATCTAATGAGCAGTTCTTC.

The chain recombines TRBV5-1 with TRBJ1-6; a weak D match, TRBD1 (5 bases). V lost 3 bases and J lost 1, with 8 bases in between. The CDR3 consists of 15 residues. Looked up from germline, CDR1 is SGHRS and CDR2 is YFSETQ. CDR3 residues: CASSSGASYNSPLHF. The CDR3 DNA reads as TGCGCCAGCAGCTCCGGGGCGTCCTATAATTCACCCCTCCACTTT.

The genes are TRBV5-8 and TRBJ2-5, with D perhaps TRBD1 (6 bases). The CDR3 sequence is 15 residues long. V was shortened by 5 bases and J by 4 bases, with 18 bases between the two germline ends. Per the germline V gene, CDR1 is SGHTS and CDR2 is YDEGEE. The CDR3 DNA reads TGTGCCAGCAGATACCGGGACATGGTGCGAGAGACCCAGTACTTC. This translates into CASRYRDMVRETQYF.

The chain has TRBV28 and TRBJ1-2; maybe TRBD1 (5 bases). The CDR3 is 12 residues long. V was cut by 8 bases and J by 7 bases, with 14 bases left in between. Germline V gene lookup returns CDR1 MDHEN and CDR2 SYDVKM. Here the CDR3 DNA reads TGTGCCAGCTTTGGGCATAGGGGTGGCTACACCTTC. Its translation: CASFGHRGGYTF.

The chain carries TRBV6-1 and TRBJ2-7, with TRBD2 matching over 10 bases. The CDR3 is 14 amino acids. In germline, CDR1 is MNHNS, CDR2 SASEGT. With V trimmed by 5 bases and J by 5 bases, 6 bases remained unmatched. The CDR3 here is CASSLAGDLHEQYF. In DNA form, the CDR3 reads TGTGCCAGCAGTCTAGCGGGAGACTTACACGAGCAGTACTTC.

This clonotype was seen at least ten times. The CDR3 region has the DNA TGTGCCAGCAGCCCTCCAGGGGCGCAGGGGTTCGGTGAGCAGTTCTTC. Translation gives CASSPPGAQGFGEQFF. V usage is TRBV7-2 and J usage is TRBJ2-1, with D maybe TRBD1 (6 bases). CDR1 SGHTA and CDR2 FQGNSA come from the germline V gene. The CDR3 runs 16 residues. V was shortened by 5 bases and J by 9 bases, with 23 bases between the two germline ends.

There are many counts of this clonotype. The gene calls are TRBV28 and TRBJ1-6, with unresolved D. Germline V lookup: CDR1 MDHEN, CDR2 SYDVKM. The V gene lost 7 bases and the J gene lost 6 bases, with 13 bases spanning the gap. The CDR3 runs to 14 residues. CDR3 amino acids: CASMRWSGNSPLHF. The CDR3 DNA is TGTGCCAGCATGAGGTGGTCGGGTAATTCACCCCTCCACTTT.